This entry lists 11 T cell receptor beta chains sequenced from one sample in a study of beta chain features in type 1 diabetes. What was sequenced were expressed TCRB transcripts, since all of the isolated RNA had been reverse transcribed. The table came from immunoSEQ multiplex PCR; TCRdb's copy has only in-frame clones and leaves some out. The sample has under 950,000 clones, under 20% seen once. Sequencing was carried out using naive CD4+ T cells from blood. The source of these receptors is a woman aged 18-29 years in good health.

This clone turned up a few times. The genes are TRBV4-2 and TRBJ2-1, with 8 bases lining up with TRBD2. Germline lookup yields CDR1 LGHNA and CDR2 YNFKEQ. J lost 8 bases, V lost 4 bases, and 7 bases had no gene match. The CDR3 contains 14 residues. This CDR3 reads CASSLVTGGDEQFF. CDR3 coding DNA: TGTGCCAGCAGCCTTGTGACCGGGGGGGATGAGCAGTTCTTC.

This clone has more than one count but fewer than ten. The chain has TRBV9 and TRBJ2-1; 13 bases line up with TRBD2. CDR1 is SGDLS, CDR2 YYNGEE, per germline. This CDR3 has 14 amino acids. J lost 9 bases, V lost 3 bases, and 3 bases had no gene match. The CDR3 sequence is CASSEGTSGTEQFF. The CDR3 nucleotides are TGTGCCAGCAGCGAAGGGACTAGCGGGACTGAGCAGTTCTTC.

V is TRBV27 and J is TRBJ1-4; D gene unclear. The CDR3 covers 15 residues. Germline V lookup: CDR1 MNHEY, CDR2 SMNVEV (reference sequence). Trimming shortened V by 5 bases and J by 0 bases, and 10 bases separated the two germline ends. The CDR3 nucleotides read TGTGCCAGCAGTCCCTACACCGCAACTAATGAAAAACTGTTTTTT. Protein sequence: CASSPYTATNEKLFF.

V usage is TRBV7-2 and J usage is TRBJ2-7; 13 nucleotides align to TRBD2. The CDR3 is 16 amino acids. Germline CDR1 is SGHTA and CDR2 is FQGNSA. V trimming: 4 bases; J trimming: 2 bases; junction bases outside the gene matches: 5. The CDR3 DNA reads TGTGCCAGCAGCTCACCCGGGACTAGCGGGGCCTACGAGCAGTACTTC. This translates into CASSSPGTSGAYEQYF.

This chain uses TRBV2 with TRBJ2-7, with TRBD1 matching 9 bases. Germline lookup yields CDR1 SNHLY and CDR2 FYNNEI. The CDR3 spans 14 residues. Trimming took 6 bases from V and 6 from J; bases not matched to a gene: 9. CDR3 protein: CASRPDRGLGEQYF. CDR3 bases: TGTGCCAGCAGGCCGGACAGGGGATTGGGCGAGCAGTACTTC.

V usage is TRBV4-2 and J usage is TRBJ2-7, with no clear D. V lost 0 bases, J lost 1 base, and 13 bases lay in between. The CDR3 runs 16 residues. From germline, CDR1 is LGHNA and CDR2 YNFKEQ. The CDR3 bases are TGTGCCAGCAGCCAAGATCCTCGAAGGTCTTCCTACGAGCAGTACTTC. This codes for CASSQDPRRSSYEQYF.

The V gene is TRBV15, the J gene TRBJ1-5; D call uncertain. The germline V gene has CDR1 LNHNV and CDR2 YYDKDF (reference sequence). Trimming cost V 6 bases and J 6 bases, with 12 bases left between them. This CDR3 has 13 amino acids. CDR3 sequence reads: CATRRSLGQPQHF. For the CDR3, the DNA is TGTGCCACCAGACGATCGCTCGGTCAGCCCCAGCATTTT.

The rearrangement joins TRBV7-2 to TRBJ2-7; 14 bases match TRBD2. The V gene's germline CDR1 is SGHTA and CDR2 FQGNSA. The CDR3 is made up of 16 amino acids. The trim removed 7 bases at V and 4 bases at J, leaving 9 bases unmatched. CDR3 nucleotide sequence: TGTGCCAGCACCGAGTTCGGGACTAGCGGGAGATACGAGCAGTACTTC. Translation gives CASTEFGTSGRYEQYF.

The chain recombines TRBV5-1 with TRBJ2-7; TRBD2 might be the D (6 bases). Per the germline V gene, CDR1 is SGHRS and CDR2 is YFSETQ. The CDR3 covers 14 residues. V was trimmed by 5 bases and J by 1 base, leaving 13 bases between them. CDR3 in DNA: TGCGCCAGCAGTTTGCAAGGGACTTCCTACGAGCAGTACTTC. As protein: CASSLQGTSYEQYF.

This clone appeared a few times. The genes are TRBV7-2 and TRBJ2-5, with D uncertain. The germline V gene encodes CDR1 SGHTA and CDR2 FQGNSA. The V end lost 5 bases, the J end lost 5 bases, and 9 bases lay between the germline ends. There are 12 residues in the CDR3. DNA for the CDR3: TGTGCCAGCAGCCAGGTCCGGGAGACCCAGTACTTC. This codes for CASSQVRETQYF.

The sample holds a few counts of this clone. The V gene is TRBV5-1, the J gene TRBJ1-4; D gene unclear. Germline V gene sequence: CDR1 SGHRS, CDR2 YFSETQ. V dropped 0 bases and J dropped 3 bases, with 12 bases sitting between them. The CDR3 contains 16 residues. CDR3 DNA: TGCGCCAGCAGCTTGGTTGCGTCGGGGTCTAATGAAAAACTGTTTTTT. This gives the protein CASSLVASGSNEKLFF. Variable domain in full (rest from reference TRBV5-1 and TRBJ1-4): KAGVTQTPRYLIKTRGQQVTLSCSPISGHRSVSWYQQTPGQGLQFLFEYFSETQRNKGNFPGRFSGRQFSNSRSEMNVSTLELGDSALYLCASSLVASGSNEKLFFGSGTQLSVL.